A single sample is the source of the 30 T cell receptor beta chains below, sequenced in a study of CD4 T cells in relation to SARS-CoV-2 and coronaviruses. CD4+ T cells from unexposed donors were obtained before the COVID-19 pandemic (2011-2018). CD4+ T cells were isolated from the cells after about ten days of culture. The data were produced by immunoSEQ multiplex PCR, yet TCRdb's version contains in-frame clones alone and is incomplete. The table records 10,000 or so clones, 70% to 85% of them present only once. These receptors lack a known antigen. Material for sequencing was CD4+ T cells from PBMCs, cultured in vitro. These receptors originate from a human donor in good health.

The DNA for the CDR3 is TGCGCCAGCAGTGAGTCCCCGGGGGGCTCTGGAAACACCATATATTTT. Encoded protein: CASSESPGGSGNTIYF. This chain links TRBV10-2 with TRBJ1-3, with a weak D call TRBD1 (5 bases). Germline assignment: CDR1 WSHSY and CDR2 SAAADI. The CDR3 has 16 amino acids. V was pared by 0 bases and J by 0 bases, with 9 bases between.

The rearrangement uses TRBV5-1 and TRBJ2-5, with D uncertain. This CDR3 has 14 amino acids. Looked up from germline, CDR1 is SGHRS and CDR2 is YFSETQ. Trimming cost V 3 bases and J 0 bases, with 9 bases left between them. This CDR3 reads CASSWNTDQETQYF. The DNA of the CDR3 is TGCGCCAGCAGCTGGAACACAGACCAAGAGACCCAGTACTTC.

The chain joins TRBV5-4 to TRBJ2-3, with 11 positions matching TRBD2. V lost 4 bases, J lost 3 bases, and 4 bases stayed unmatched. Germline loops: CDR1 SGHNT, CDR2 YYREEE (reference sequence). CDR3 size: 15 residues. This chain's CDR3 is CASSPGLAETDTQYF. CDR3 nucleotide sequence: TGTGCCAGCAGCCCGGGACTAGCGGAGACAGATACGCAGTATTTT.

This sequence joins TRBV10-3 and TRBJ2-5; D call uncertain. Germline CDR1 and CDR2: ENHRY and SYGVKD. The CDR3 loop spans 15 amino acids. V shed 0 bases and J shed 5 bases, with 13 bases lying between them. CDR3 residues: CAISESRNRGETQYF. For the CDR3, the DNA is TGTGCCATCAGTGAGTCGCGTAATCGCGGTGAGACCCAGTACTTC.

The chain joins TRBV4-1 to TRBJ2-5, with 8 bases aligning to TRBD2. J lost 1 base, V lost 3 bases, and 13 bases had no gene match. Germline CDR1 MGHRA, CDR2 YSYEKL. The CDR3 has 18 residues. As DNA, the CDR3 is TGCGCCAGCAGCCAGGACCGGGGGGCGCGGGGGGCCCAAGAGACCCAGTACTTC. This gives the protein CASSQDRGARGAQETQYF.

This CDR3 reads CASSLGPMGGGEQYF. Here the CDR3 DNA reads TGTGCCAGCAGCTTAGGACCTATGGGGGGAGGCGAGCAGTACTTC. This sequence joins TRBV11-2 and TRBJ2-7, with D tentatively TRBD2 (6 bases). The CDR3 runs to 15 residues. The germline V gene has CDR1 SGHAT and CDR2 FQNNGV. V was cut by 1 base and J by 6 bases, with 16 bases left in between.

The V call is TRBV3-1 (or the pseudogene TRBV3-2), the J call TRBJ2-7; 9 bases map to TRBD2. V shed 2 bases and J 7 bases; nucleotides not matched to a gene: 9. Germline values: CDR1 LGHDT, CDR2 YNNKEL (reference sequence). The CDR3 has 15 amino acids. This chain's CDR3 is CASSQQRGALGEQYF. In DNA, the CDR3 is TGTGCCAGCAGCCAACAGCGGGGGGCTCTTGGAGAGCAGTACTTC.

V usage is TRBV7-7 and J usage is TRBJ1-4, with 7 bases lining up with TRBD1. V shed 5 bases and J 3 bases; nucleotides not matched to a gene: 6. This CDR3 has 15 amino acids. The germline V gene encodes CDR1 SSHAT and CDR2 FNYEAQ (reference sequence). The CDR3 coding sequence is TGTGCCAGCAGCGCCTACAGGGGAGCTAATGAAAAACTGTTTTTT. Translated: CASSAYRGANEKLFF.

The V call is TRBV9, the J call TRBJ2-2; D not certain. The CDR3 loop spans 14 amino acids. V was trimmed by 2 bases and J by 0 bases, leaving 5 bases between them. Germline V gives CDR1 SGDLS, CDR2 YYNGEE. CDR3 residues: CASSVPANTGELFF. CDR3 nucleotides: TGTGCCAGCAGCGTCCCAGCGAACACCGGGGAGCTGTTTTTT. Variable domain in full (rest from reference TRBV9 and TRBJ2-2): DSGVTQTPKHLITATGQRVTLRCSPRSGDLSVYWYQQSLDQGLQFLIQYYNGEERAKGNILERFSAQQFPDLHSELNLSSLELGDSALYFCASSVPANTGELFFGEGSRLTVL.

The V gene is TRBV6-5, the J gene TRBJ1-1; 8 bases align to TRBD1. Germline trimming cut 6 bases from V and 2 bases from J; bases unmatched to any gene: 5. The CDR3 is 14 residues long. The V gene's germline CDR1 is MNHEY and CDR2 SVGAGI. The CDR3 bases are TGTGCCAGCAGCTTTGGACAGGGCAACACTGAAGCTTTCTTT. Amino acids: CASSFGQGNTEAFF.

The V call is TRBV3-1 (or the pseudogene TRBV3-2), the J call TRBJ2-5, with D possibly matching TRBD2 (6 bases). This CDR3 is built from 16 residues. Per the germline V gene, CDR1 is LGHDT and CDR2 is YNNKEL (reference sequence). Trimming cost V 3 bases and J 1 base, with 15 bases left between them. CDR3 sequence (DNA): TGTGCCAGCAGCCAGGACGGCGGGGCGGCCCAAGAGACCCAGTACTTC. The encoded protein is CASSQDGGAAQETQYF.

The rearrangement uses TRBV19 and TRBJ2-5; no clear D. Germline assignment: CDR1 LNHDA and CDR2 SQIVND (reference sequence). Trimming shortened V by 8 bases and J by 4 bases, and 17 bases separated the two germline ends. This CDR3 has 14 amino acids. The CDR3 DNA reads TGTGCCAGTGCCGAAAGCCTACCGTCAGAGACCCAGTACTTC. Protein sequence: CASAESLPSETQYF.

J is TRBJ2-7 and V is TRBV11-2; D not certain. CDR1 is SGHAT, CDR2 FQNNGV, per germline. This CDR3 is 12 amino acids long. V was trimmed by 2 bases and J by 2 bases, leaving 4 bases between them. The CDR3 sequence: CASSLFPYEQYF. The CDR3, as DNA: TGTGCCAGCAGCTTATTCCCCTACGAGCAGTACTTC.

Here the CDR3 DNA reads TGTGCCACACTACGTTCGGCTGGGGGTAATCAGCCCCAGCATTTT. Its translation: CATLRSAGGNQPQHF. The J gene is TRBJ1-5, the V gene TRBV2; the D gene is possibly TRBD1 (5 bases). The CDR3 extends over 15 amino acids. Deletions cut 10 bases from V and 4 bases from J, with 20 bases between. Germline CDR1 and CDR2: SNHLY and FYNNEI.

The chain employs TRBV7-3 and TRBJ2-1; the match to TRBD2 covers 8 bases. With 4 bases clipped from V and 6 bases from J, the junction kept 5 bases outside the gene matches. The CDR3 length is 14 residues. Germline V lookup: CDR1 SGHTA, CDR2 FQGTGA. In DNA form, the CDR3 reads TGTGCCAGCAGCTCCGGACTAGCACCCAATGAGCAGTTCTTC. Translation gives CASSSGLAPNEQFF.

The chain couples TRBV29-1 to TRBJ1-1, with D unresolved. The germline V and J ends were trimmed by 4 bases and 7 bases, with 10 bases remaining between them. Germline V lookup: CDR1 SQVTM, CDR2 ANQGSEA. The CDR3 consists of 11 residues. The CDR3 sequence: CSVAREVEAFF. As DNA, the CDR3 is TGCAGCGTTGCGAGGGAGGTTGAAGCTTTCTTT. Full variable domain (missing parts from reference TRBV29-1 and TRBJ1-1): SAVISQKPSRDICQRGTSLTIQCQVDSQVTMMFWYRQQPGQSLTLIATANQGSEATYESGFVIDKFPISRPNLTFSTLTVSNMSPEDSSIYLCSVAREVEAFFGQGTRLTVV.

The chain has TRBV6-5 and TRBJ2-7; D remains ambiguous. The CDR3 sequence is 14 residues long. V lost 7 bases and J 4 bases, leaving 17 bases between the germline ends. Per the germline V gene, CDR1 is MNHEY and CDR2 is SVGAGI. The CDR3: CASKQTVTAYEQYF. CDR3 sequence (DNA): TGTGCCAGCAAGCAAACAGTGACCGCTTACGAGCAGTACTTC.

The chain recombines TRBV12-3 or TRBV12-4 with TRBJ1-2; 7 bases align to TRBD1. CDR3 length: 13 residues. Unmatched junction bases numbered 0, after V lost 1 base and J lost 4 bases. The CDR3 DNA sequence: TGTGCCAGCAGTTTAGGGGACAGCTATGGCTACACCTTC. Translation: CASSLGDSYGYTF.

V gene TRBV2 combines with J gene TRBJ1-4, with no clear D. In germline, CDR1 is SNHLY, CDR2 FYNNEI. The CDR3 sequence is 14 residues long. V was shortened by 6 bases and J by 7 bases, with 15 bases between the two germline ends. DNA for the CDR3: TGTGCCAGCAGCGGACTGACTTTAGGTGAAAAACTGTTTTTT. Its protein product is CASSGLTLGEKLFF.

CDR3 protein: CASSIVAGEDSPLHF. The DNA for the CDR3 is TGTGCCAGTAGTATAGTTGCAGGCGAGGATTCACCCCTCCACTTT. The chain uses TRBV19 and TRBJ1-6; D call uncertain. The CDR3 has 15 residues. Germline-derived CDR1 and CDR2 are LNHDA and SQIVND (reference sequence). Trimming left V 1 base short and J 8 bases short, with 12 bases between. Filled out from reference TRBV19 and TRBJ1-6, the complete variable domain reads DGGITQSPKYLFRKEGQNVTLSCEQNLNHDAMYWYRQDPGQGLRLIYYSQIVNDFQKGDIAEGYSVSREKKESFPLTVTSAQKNPTAFYLCASSIVAGEDSPLHFGNGTRLTVT.

This clone was detected only once. The chain uses TRBV28 and TRBJ2-3; D is uncertain. Germline-derived CDR1 and CDR2 are MDHEN and SYDVKM. CDR3 length equals 14 residues. Trimming removed 6 bases from V and 6 bases from J, with 16 bases in between. CDR3 residues: CASSLPTPSDTQYF. DNA for the CDR3: TGTGCCAGCAGCTTGCCGACCCCCTCCGATACGCAGTATTTT.

The chain is built from TRBV11-2 and TRBJ1-5, with 11 positions matching TRBD1. The V gene's germline CDR1 is SGHAT and CDR2 FQNNGV. V was clipped by 1 base and J by 2 bases; unmatched bases: 1. CDR3 length: 16 residues. CDR3 coding DNA: TGTGCCAGCAGCTTAGGGACAGGGGGCCGCAATCAGCCCCAGCATTTT. Amino acids: CASSLGTGGRNQPQHF.

The chain combines TRBV18 with TRBJ2-1; 9 bases are a match to TRBD2. Germline V gene data show CDR1 as KGHSH and CDR2 as LQKENI. CDR3 length equals 16 residues. With 5 bases clipped from V and 5 bases from J, the junction kept 10 bases outside the gene matches. The CDR3: CASSSTLAGRNNEQFF. For the CDR3, the DNA is TGTGCCAGCTCATCGACCCTAGCGGGGAGGAACAATGAGCAGTTCTTC.

The chain links TRBV3-1 (or the pseudogene TRBV3-2) to TRBJ1-6; D is perhaps TRBD1 (5 bases). The CDR3 length is 20 residues. Germline lookup yields CDR1 LGHDT and CDR2 YNNKEL (reference sequence). Deletions cut 3 bases from V and 0 bases from J, with 21 bases between. CDR3 coding DNA: TGTGCCAGCAGCCACGCCTGGGGGGGGTGGGTAGTCTCCTATAATTCACCCCTCCACTTT. Translated: CASSHAWGGWVVSYNSPLHF.

V usage is TRBV9 and J usage is TRBJ1-3; unclear D gene. The CDR3 spans 15 residues. Germline loops: CDR1 SGDLS, CDR2 YYNGEE. Trimming removed 1 base from V and 0 bases from J, with 8 bases in between. CDR3 bases: TGTGCCAGCAGCGTATCAGAGAGCTCTGGAAACACCATATATTTT. Translating it yields CASSVSESSGNTIYF.

Comment on this clone: The sample holds other DNA sequences that translate to the same CDR3. The chain recombines TRBV11-2 with TRBJ2-5; D is undetermined. Germline V gene data show CDR1 as SGHAT and CDR2 as FQNNGV. With 1 base removed from V and 5 bases from J, the gap between germline ends came to 5 bases. The CDR3 runs 12 residues. The CDR3 DNA is TGTGCCAGCAGCTTAGGACGGGAGACCCAGTACTTC. Protein product: CASSLGRETQYF.

CDR3 in DNA: TGTGCCTACTCAGACTCTGGAAACACCATATATTTT. Encoded protein: CAYSDSGNTIYF. The chain uses TRBV25-1 and TRBJ1-3, with D unresolved. Germline V gives CDR1 MGHDK, CDR2 SYGVNS. V shed 11 bases and J shed 0 bases, with 8 bases lying between them. CDR3 length equals 12 residues.

The V gene is TRBV7-6, the J gene TRBJ2-5; D remains ambiguous. The V gene's germline CDR1 is SGHVS and CDR2 FNYEAQ. With 7 bases removed from V and 4 bases from J, the gap between germline ends came to 4 bases. The CDR3 contains 10 residues. CDR3 coding DNA: TGTGCCAGCATGGGAGAGACCCAGTACTTC. It codes for CASMGETQYF.

This clone has a single count. The chain is built from TRBV6-1 and TRBJ1-3; possible D gene TRBD1, 5 bases. CDR3 size: 16 residues. In germline, CDR1 is MNHNS, CDR2 SASEGT. Trimming took 4 bases from V and 4 from J, leaving 17 bases between them. CDR3 in DNA: TGTGCCAGCAGTGGGGACCAGGGATGGATCGGAAACACCATATATTTT. Translation: CASSGDQGWIGNTIYF.

This clone was seen only once. The chain employs TRBV5-4 and TRBJ1-2; 8 nucleotides agree with TRBD1. CDR3 length equals 14 residues. V shed 4 bases and J 5 bases; nucleotides not matched to a gene: 7. Germline values: CDR1 SGHNT, CDR2 YYREEE (reference sequence). This CDR3 is CASSPPQGAYGYTF. CDR3 in DNA: TGTGCCAGCAGCCCGCCGCAGGGGGCGTATGGCTACACCTTC. Using reference TRBV5-4 and TRBJ1-2 for the parts outside the CDR3, the full variable domain is ETGVTQSPTHLIKTRGQQVTLRCSSQSGHNTVSWYQQALGQGPQFIFQYYREEENGRGNFPPRFSGLQFPNYSSELNVNALELDDSALYLCASSPPQGAYGYTFGSGTRLTVV.